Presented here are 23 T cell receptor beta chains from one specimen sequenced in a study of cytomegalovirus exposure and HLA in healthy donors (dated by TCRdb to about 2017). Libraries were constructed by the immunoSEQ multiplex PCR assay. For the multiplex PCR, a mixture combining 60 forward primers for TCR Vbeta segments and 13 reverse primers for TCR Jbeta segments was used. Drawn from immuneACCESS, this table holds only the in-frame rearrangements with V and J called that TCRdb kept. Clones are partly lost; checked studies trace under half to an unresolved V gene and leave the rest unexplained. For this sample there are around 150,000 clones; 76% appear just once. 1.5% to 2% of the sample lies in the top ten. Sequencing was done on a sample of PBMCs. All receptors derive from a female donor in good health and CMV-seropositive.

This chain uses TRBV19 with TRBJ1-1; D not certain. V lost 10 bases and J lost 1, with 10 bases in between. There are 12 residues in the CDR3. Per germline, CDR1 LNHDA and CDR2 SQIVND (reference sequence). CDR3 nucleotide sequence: TGTGCCACCCAAGGAGCGAACACTGAAGCTTTCTTT. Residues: CATQGANTEAFF.

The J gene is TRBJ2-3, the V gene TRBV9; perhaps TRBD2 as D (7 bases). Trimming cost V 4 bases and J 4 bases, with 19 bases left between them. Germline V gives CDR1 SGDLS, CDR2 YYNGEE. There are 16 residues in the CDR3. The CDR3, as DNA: TGTGCCAGCAGCCCTCAACCCGGGGGGCTAGCAGATACGCAGTATTTT. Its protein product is CASSPQPGGLADTQYF. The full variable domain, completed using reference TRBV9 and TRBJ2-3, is DSGVTQTPKHLITATGQRVTLRCSPRSGDLSVYWYQQSLDQGLQFLIQYYNGEERAKGNILERFSAQQFPDLHSELNLSSLELGDSALYFCASSPQPGGLADTQYFGPGTRLTVL.

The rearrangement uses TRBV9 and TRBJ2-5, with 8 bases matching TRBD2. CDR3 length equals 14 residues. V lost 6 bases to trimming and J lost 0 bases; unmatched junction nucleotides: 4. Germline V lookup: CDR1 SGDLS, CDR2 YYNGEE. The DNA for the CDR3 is TGTGCCAGCAACAGCGGGGGCCACCAAGAGACCCAGTACTTC. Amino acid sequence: CASNSGGHQETQYF.

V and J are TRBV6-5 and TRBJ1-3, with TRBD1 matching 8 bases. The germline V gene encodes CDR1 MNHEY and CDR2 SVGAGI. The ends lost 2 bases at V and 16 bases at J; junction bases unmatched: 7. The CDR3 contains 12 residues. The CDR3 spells CASSYPGQGLYF. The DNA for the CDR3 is TGTGCCAGCAGTTACCCCGGACAGGGCCTCTATTTT.

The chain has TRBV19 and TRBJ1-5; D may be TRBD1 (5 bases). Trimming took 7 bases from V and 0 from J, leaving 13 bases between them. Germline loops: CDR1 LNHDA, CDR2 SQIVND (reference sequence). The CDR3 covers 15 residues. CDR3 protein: CASNYDSLSNQPQHF. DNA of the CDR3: TGTGCCAGTAACTACGACAGCCTTAGCAATCAGCCCCAGCATTTT.

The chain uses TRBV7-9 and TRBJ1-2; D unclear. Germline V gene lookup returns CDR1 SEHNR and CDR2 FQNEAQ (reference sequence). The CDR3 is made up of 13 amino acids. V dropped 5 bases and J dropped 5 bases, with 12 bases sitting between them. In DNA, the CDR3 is TGTGCCAGCAGCCCCTATTTTTCATATGGCTACACCTTC. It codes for CASSPYFSYGYTF. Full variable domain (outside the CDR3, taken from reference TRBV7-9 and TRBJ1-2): DTGVSQNPRHKITKRGQNVTFRCDPISEHNRLYWYRQTLGQGPEFLTYFQNEAQLEKSRLLSDRFSAERPKGSFSTLEIQRTEQGDSAMYLCASSPYFSYGYTFGSGTRLTVV.

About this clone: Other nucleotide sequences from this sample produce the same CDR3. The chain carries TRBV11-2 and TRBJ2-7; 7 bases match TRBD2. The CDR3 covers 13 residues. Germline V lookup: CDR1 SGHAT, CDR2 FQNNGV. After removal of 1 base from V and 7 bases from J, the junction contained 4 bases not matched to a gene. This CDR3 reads CASSLGAGYEQYF. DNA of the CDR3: TGTGCCAGCAGCTTAGGAGCGGGATATGAGCAGTACTTC.

The CDR3 is CASRTMDRITYEQYF. The DNA of the CDR3 is TGTGCCAGTAGAACGATGGACAGGATTACCTACGAGCAGTACTTC. V and J are TRBV19 and TRBJ2-7; 7 positions agree with TRBD1. CDR1 LNHDA and CDR2 SQIVND come from the germline V gene (reference sequence). V shed 6 bases and J 2 bases; nucleotides not matched to a gene: 10. The length of the CDR3 is 15 residues.

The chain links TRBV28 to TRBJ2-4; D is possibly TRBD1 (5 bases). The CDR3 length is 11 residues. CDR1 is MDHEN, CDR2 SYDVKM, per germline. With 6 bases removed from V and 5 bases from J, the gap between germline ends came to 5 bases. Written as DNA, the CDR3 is TGTGCCAGCAGAGGGGAAAACATTCAGTACTTC. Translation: CASRGENIQYF.

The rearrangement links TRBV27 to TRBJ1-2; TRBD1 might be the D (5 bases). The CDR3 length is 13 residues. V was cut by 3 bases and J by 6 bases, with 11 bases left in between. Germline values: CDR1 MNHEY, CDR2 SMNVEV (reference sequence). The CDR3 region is CASSFRAGNGYTF. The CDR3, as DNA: TGTGCCAGCAGTTTCAGGGCAGGGAATGGCTACACCTTC.

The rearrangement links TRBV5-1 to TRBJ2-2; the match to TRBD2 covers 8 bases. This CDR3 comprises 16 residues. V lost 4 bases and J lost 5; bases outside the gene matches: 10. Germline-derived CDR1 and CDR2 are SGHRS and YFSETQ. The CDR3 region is CASSPMLAGGTGELFF. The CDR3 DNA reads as TGCGCCAGCAGCCCTATGCTAGCGGGCGGAACCGGGGAGCTGTTTTTT.

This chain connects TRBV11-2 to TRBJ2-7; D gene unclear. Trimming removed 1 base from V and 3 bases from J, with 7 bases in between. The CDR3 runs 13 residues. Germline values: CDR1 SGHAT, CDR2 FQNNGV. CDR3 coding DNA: TGTGCCAGCAGCTTAGGAGCCGACTACGAGCAGTACTTC. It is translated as CASSLGADYEQYF.

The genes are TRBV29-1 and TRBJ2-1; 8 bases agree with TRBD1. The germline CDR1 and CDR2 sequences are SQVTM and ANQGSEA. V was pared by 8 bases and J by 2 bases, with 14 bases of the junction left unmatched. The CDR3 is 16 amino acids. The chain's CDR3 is CSSYGGTGETYNEQFF. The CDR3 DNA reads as TGCAGCTCCTACGGAGGGACAGGAGAAACCTACAATGAGCAGTTCTTC.

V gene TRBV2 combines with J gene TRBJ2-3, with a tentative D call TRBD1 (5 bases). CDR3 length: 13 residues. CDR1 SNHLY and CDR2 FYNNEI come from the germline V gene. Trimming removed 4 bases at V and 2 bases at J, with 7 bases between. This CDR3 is CASSADNTDTQYF. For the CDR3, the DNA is TGTGCCAGCAGTGCGGACAACACAGATACGCAGTATTTT. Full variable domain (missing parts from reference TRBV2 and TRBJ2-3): EPEVTQTPSHQVTQMGQEVILRCVPISNHLYFYWYRQILGQKVEFLVSFYNNEISEKSEIFDDQFSVERPDGSNFTLKIRSTKLEDSAMYFCASSADNTDTQYFGPGTRLTVL.

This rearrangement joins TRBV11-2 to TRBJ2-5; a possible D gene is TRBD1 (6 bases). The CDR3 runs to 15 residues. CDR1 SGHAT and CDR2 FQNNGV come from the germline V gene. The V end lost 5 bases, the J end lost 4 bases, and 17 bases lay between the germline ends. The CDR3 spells CASSTRGLYGETQYF. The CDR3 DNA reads TGTGCCAGCAGCACCAGGGGTTTATACGGAGAGACCCAGTACTTC.

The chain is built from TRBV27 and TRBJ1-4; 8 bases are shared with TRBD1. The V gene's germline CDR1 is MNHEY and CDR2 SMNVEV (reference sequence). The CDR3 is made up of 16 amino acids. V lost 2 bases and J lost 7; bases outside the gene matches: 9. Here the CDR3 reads CASSLAQGAMVEKLFF. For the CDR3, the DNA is TGTGCCAGCAGTTTAGCGCAGGGGGCAATGGTTGAAAAACTGTTTTTT.

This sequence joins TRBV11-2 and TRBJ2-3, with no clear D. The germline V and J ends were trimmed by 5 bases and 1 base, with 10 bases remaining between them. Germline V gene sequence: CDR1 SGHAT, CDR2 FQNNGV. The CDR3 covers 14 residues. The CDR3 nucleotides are TGTGCCAGCAGCACACAATTGCGCACAGATACGCAGTATTTT. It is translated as CASSTQLRTDTQYF.

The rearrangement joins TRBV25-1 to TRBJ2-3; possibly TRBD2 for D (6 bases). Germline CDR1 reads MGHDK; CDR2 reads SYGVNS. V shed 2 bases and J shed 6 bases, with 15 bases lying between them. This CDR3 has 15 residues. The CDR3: CASSELGGIGDTQYF. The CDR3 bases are TGTGCCAGCAGTGAACTAGGCGGGATAGGGGATACGCAGTATTTT.

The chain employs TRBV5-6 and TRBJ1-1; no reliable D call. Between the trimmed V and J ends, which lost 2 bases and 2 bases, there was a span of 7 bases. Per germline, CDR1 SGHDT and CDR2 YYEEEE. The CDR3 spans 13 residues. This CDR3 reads CASSFPRNTEAFF. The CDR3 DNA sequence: TGTGCCAGCAGCTTTCCCAGAAACACTGAAGCTTTCTTT.

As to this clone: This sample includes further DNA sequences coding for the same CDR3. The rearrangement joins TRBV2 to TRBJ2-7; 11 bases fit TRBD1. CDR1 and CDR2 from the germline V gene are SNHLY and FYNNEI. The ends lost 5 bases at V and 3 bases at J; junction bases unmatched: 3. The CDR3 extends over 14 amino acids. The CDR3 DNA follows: TGTGCCAGCAGTCCCGGGACAGGGGGCTACGAGCAGTACTTC. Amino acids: CASSPGTGGYEQYF.

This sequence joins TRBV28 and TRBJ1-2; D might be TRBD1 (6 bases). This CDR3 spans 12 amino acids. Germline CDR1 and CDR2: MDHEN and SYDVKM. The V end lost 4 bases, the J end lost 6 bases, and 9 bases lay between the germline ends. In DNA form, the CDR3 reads TGTGCCAGCAGTTACAGGGTGGATGGCTACACCTTC. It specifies CASSYRVDGYTF.

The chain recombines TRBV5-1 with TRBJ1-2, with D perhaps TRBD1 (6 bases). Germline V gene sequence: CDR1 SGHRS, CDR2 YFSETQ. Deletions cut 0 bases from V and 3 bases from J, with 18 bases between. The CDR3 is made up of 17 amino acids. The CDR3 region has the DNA TGCGCCAGCAGCTTGGAGCTTCTCTCGGCAGGGGACTATGGCTACACCTTC. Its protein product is CASSLELLSAGDYGYTF.

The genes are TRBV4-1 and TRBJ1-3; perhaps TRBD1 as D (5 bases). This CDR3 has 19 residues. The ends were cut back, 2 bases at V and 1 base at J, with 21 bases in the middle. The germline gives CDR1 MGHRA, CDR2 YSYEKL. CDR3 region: CASSQYYVSGVGSGNTIYF. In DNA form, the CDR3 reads TGCGCCAGCAGCCAATATTATGTTTCGGGGGTCGGATCTGGAAACACCATATATTTT.